The present entry profiles one T cell receptor beta chain with its context. Cells designated naive CD8 were CD45RO-negative and were positively selected for CCR7, with terminally differentiated effector memory CD45RA+ cells excluded. The ends were cut back, 3 bases at V and 1 base at J, with 9 bases in the middle. The CDR3 spans 14 residues. Germline V gene data show CDR1 as MNHEY and CDR2 as SVGAGI. These data belong to a study of shared clonotypes between healthy human individuals. Data came from immunoSEQ multiplex PCR; TCRdb stores just in-frame clones and leaves some out. The sample has 650,000 to 800,000 clones, about 92% seen once.

The sequenced sample was naive CD8+ T cells sorted from blood. This sequence was found in a man aged 25 to 40 in good health. The chain recombines TRBV6-5 with TRBJ2-5; D call uncertain. For the CDR3, the DNA is TGTGCCAGCAGTTATCCAGGTTCCCAAGAGACCCAGTACTTC. Its translation: CASSYPGSQETQYF.